These 3 T cell receptor beta chains were sequenced from one sample in a study of OX40 agonist ivuxolimab in advanced cancers. TCRdb's copy holds only in-frame clones and misses some; the assay was immunoSEQ multiplex PCR. The sample shows tens of thousands of clones, 89% of them seen only once. The material was CD4+ or CD8+ T cells sorted from blood, obtained in a trial of the OX40 agonist ivuxolimab. The receptor source for this set is an adult with an advanced solid tumor such as melanoma, head and neck, liver or kidney cancer.

The V and J genes are TRBV10-1 and TRBJ2-1; D remains ambiguous. This CDR3 has 15 amino acids. V was shortened by 2 bases and J by 5 bases, with 13 bases between the two germline ends. Germline CDR1 WNHNN, CDR2 SYGVQD (reference sequence). The CDR3 DNA follows: TGCGCCAGCAGTGAGAGTTGGAAAATCAACAATGAGCAGTTCTTC. Protein: CASSESWKINNEQFF.

The V call is TRBV7-3, the J call TRBJ2-3; 7 nucleotides line up with TRBD2. CDR3 size: 18 residues. J gave up 0 bases and V 1 base, and 10 bases lay outside the gene matches. The germline V gene has CDR1 SGHTA and CDR2 FQGTGA. Here the CDR3 reads CASSLSGGSGVSTDTQYF. CDR3 coding DNA: TGTGCCAGCAGCTTAAGCGGAGGGAGCGGGGTTAGCACAGATACGCAGTATTTT.

This clone is categorized as medium-sized. This sequence joins TRBV27 and TRBJ2-7; D possibly uses TRBD1 or TRBD2 (5 bases each). Trimming left V 1 base short and J 6 bases short, with 10 bases between. CDR3 length: 13 amino acids. Germline V gene lookup returns CDR1 MNHEY and CDR2 SMNVEV (reference sequence). In DNA form, the CDR3 reads TGTGCCAGCAGTTTATTCAGGGACGGCGAGCAGTACTTC. It codes for CASSLFRDGEQYF.